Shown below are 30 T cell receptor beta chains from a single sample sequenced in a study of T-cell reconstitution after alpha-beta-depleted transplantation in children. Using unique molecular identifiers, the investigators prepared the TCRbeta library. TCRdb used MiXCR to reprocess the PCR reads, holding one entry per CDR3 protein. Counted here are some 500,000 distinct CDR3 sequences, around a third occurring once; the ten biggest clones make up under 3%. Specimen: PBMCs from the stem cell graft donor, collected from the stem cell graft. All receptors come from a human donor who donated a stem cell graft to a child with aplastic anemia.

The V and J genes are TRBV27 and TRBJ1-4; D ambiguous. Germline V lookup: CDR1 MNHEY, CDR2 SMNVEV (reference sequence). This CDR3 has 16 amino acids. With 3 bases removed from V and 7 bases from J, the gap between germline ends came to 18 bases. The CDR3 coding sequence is TGTGCCAGCAGTTTGGGAGGTGTATGGCGGGCTGAAAAACTGTTTTTT. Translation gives CASSLGGVWRAEKLFF.

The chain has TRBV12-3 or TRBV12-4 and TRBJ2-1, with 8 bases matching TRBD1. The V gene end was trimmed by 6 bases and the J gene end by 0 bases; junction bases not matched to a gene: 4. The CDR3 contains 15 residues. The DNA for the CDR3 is TGTGCCAGCAGGTACGGGACAGGCTCCTACAATGAGCAGTTCTTC. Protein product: CASRYGTGSYNEQFF.

CDR3 residues: CASSQDGLDTGELFF. Here the CDR3 DNA reads TGCGCCAGCAGCCAAGATGGTTTGGACACCGGGGAGCTGTTTTTT. This chain connects TRBV4-3 to TRBJ2-2, with D hard to call. Trimming left V 0 bases short and J 3 bases short, with 8 bases between. The germline V gene has CDR1 LGHNA and CDR2 YSLEER. The CDR3 is made up of 15 amino acids.

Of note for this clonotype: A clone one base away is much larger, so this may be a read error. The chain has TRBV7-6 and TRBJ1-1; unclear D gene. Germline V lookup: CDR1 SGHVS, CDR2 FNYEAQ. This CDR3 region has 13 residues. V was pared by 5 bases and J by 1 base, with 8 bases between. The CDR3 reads CASSQDGNTEAFF. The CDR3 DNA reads TGTGCCAGCAGCCAGGACGGGAACACTGAAGCTTTCTTT.

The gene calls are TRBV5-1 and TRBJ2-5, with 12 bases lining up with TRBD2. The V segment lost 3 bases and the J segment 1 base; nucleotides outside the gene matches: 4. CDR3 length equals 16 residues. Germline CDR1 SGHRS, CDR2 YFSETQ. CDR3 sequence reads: CASSWMTSGSQETQYF. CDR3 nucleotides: TGCGCCAGCAGCTGGATGACTAGCGGGAGCCAAGAGACCCAGTACTTC.

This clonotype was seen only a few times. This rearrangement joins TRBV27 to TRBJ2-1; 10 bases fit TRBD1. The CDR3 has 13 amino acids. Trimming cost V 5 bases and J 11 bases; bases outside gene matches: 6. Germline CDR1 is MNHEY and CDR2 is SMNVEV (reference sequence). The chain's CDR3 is CASSPAGQGKQFF. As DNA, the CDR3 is TGTGCCAGCAGTCCTGCGGGACAGGGGAAGCAGTTCTTC.

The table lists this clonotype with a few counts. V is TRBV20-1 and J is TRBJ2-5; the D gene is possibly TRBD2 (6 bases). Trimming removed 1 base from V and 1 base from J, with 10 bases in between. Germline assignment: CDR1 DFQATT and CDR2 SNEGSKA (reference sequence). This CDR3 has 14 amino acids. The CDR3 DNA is TGCAGTGCTAGAGTGGAGGGACGCCAAGAGACCCAGTACTTC. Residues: CSARVEGRQETQYF.

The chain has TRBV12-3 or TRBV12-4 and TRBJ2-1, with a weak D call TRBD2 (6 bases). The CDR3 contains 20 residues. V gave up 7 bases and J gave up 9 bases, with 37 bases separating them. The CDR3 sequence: CASTNPLSVPYREPLSEQFF. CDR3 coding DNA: TGTGCCAGCACTAACCCCTTATCAGTCCCGTACCGGGAGCCGCTCAGTGAGCAGTTCTTC.

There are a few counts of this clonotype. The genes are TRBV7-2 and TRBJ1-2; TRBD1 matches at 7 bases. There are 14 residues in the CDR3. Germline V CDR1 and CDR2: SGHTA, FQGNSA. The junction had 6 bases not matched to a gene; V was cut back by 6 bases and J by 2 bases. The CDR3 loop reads CASSPGTANYGYTF. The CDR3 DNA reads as TGTGCCAGCAGTCCCGGGACAGCCAACTATGGCTACACCTTC.

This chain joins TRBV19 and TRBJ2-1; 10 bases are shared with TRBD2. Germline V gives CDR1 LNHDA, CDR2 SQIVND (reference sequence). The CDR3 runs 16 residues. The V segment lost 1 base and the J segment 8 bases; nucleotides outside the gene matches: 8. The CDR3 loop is CASSIGAGGPGDEQFF. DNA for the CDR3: TGTGCCAGTAGTATAGGAGCGGGAGGGCCAGGGGATGAGCAGTTCTTC.

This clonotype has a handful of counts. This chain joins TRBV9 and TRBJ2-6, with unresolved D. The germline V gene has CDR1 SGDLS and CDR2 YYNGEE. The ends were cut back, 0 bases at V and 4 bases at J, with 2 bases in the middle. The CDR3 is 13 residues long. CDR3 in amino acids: CASSVEGANVLTF. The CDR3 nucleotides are TGTGCCAGCAGCGTAGAAGGGGCCAACGTCCTGACTTTC.

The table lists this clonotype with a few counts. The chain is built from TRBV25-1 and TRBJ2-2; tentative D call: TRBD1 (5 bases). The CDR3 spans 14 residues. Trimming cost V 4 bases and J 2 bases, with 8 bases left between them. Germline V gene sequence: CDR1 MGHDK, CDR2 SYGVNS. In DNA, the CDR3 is TGTGCCAGCAGTGGGACACTTAACACCGGGGAGCTGTTTTTT. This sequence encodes CASSGTLNTGELFF.

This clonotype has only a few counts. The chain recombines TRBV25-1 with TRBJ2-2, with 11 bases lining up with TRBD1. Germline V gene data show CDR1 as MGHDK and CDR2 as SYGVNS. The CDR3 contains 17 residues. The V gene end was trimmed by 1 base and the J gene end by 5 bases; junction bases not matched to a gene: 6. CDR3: CASSESGQGARTGELFF. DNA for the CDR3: TGTGCCAGCAGTGAATCAGGACAGGGGGCGCGGACCGGGGAGCTGTTTTTT.

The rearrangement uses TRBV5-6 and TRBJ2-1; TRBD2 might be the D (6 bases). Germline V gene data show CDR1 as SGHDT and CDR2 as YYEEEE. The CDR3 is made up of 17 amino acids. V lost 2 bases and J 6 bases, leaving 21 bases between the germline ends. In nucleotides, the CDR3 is TGTGCCAGCAGCTTAGGGAGGAGGTCAGCGAGAACCAATGAGCAGTTCTTC. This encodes CASSLGRRSARTNEQFF.

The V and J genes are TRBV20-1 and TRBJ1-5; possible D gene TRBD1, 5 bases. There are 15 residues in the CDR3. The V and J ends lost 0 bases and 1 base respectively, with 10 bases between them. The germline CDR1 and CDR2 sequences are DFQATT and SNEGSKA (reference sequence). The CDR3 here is CSARDPGQSNQPQHF. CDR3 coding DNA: TGCAGTGCTAGAGATCCCGGACAAAGCAATCAGCCCCAGCATTTT.

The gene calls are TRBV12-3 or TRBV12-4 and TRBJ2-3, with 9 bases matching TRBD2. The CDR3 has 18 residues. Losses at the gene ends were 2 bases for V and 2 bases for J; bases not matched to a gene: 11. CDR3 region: CASSLRMKGGRATDTQYF. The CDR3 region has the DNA TGTGCCAGCAGTTTAAGAATGAAAGGCGGGAGGGCCACAGATACGCAGTATTTT.

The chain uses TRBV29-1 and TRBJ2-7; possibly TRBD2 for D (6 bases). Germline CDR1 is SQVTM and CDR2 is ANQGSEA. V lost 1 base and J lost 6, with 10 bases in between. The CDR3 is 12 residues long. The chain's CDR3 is CSVEAMGGEQYF. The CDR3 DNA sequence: TGCAGCGTTGAAGCAATGGGGGGCGAGCAGTACTTC.

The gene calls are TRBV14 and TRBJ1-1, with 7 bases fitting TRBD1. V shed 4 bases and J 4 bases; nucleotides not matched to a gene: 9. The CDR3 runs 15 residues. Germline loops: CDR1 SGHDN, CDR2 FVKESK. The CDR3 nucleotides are TGTGCCAGCAGCCCGTCGACAGGGCGGATCACTGAAGCTTTCTTT. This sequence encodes CASSPSTGRITEAFF.

CDR3 in DNA: TGTGCCAGCAGCCAAGGTGCAGGGGGGAACACTGAAGCTTTCTTT. Its protein is CASSQGAGGNTEAFF. The chain joins TRBV3-1 to TRBJ1-1; 7 bases fit TRBD1. CDR1 LGHDT and CDR2 YNNKEL come from the germline V gene (reference sequence). The V segment lost 1 base and the J segment 1 base; nucleotides outside the gene matches: 3. The CDR3 extends over 15 amino acids.

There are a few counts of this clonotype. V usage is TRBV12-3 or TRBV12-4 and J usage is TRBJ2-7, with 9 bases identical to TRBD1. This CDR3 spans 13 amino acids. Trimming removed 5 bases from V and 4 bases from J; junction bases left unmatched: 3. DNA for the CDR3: TGTGCCAGCAGTACAGGGGGCAGGTACGAGCAGTACGTC. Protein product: CASSTGGRYEQYV.

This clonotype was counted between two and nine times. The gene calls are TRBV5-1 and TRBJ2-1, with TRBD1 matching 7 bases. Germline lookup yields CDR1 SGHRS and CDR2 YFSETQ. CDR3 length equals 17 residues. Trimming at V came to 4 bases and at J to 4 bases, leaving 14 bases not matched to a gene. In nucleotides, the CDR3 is TGCGCCAGCAGCGCCTCGACAGGGAATAGCGCTTACAATGAGCAGTTCTTC. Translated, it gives CASSASTGNSAYNEQFF.

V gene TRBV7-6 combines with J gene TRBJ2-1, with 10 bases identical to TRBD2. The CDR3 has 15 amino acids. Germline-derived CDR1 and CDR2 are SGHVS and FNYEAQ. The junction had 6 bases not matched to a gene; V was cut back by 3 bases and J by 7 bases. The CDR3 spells CASSLASGSTNEQFF. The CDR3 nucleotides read TGTGCCAGCAGCTTGGCTAGCGGGAGTACAAATGAGCAGTTCTTC.

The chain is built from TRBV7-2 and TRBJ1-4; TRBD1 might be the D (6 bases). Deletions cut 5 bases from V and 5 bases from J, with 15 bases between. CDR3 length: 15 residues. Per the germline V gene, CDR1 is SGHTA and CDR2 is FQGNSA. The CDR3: CASSITTGMNEKLFF. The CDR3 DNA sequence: TGTGCCAGCAGCATAACAACAGGGATGAATGAAAAACTGTTTTTT.

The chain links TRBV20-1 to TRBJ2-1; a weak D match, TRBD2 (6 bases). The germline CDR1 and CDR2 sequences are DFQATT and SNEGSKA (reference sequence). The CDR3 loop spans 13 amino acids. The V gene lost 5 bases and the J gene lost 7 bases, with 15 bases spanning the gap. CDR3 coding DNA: TGCAGTGCTCGGGGCCTAGCGCAAAATGAGCAGTTCTTC. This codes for CSARGLAQNEQFF.

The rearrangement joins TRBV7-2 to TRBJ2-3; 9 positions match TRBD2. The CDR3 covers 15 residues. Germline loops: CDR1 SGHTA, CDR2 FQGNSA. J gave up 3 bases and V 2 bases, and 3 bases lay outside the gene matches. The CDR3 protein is CASSLLAGWTDTQYF. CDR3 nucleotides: TGTGCCAGCAGCTTACTAGCGGGATGGACAGATACGCAGTATTTT.

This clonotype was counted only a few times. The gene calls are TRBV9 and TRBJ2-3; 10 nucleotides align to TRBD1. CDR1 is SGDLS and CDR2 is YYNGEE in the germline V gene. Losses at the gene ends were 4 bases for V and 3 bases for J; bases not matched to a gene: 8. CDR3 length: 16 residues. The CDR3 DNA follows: TGTGCCAGCAGCATCAACCCGGACAGGGGGACAGATACGCAGTATTTT. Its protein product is CASSINPDRGTDTQYF.

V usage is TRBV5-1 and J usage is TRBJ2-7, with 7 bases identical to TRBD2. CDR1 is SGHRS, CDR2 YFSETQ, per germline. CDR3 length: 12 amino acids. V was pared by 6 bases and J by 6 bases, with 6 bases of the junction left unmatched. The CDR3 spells CASTREGVEQYF. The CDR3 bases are TGCGCCAGCACCAGGGAGGGCGTCGAGCAGTACTTC.

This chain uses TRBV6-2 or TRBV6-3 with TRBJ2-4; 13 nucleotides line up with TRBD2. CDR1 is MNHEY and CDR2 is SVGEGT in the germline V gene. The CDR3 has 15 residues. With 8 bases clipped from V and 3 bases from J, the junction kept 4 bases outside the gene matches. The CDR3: CASRTSGGDKNIQYF. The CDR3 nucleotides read TGTGCCAGCCGGACTAGCGGGGGCGACAAAAACATTCAGTACTTC.

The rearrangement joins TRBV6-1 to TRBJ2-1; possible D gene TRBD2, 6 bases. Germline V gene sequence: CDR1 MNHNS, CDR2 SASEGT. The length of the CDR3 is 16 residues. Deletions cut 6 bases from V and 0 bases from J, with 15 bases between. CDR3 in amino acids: CASRNLGGSSYNEQFF. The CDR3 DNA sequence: TGTGCCAGCAGGAACCTCGGGGGAAGCTCCTACAATGAGCAGTTCTTC.

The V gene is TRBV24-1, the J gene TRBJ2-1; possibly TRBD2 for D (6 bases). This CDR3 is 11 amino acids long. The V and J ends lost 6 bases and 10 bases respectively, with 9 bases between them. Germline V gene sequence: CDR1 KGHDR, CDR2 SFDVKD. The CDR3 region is CATSRGTEQFF. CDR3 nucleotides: TGTGCCACCAGTCGGGGGACCGAGCAGTTCTTC.